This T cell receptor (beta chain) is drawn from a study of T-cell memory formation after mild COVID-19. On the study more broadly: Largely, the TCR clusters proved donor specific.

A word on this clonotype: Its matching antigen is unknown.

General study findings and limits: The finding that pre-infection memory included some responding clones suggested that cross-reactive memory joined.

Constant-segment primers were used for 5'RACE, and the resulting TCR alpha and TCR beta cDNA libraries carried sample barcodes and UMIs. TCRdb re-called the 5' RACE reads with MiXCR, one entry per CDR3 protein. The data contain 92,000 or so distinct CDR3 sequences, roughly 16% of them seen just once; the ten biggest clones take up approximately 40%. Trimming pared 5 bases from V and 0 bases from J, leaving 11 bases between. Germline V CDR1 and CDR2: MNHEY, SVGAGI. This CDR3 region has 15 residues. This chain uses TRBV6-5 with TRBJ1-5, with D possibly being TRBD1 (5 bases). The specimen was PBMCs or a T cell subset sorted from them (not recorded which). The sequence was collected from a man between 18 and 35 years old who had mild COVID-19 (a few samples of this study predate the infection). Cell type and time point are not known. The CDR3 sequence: CASSIGENSNQPQHF. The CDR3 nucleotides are TGTGCCAGCAGTATAGGGGAAAATAGCAATCAGCCCCAGCATTTT.